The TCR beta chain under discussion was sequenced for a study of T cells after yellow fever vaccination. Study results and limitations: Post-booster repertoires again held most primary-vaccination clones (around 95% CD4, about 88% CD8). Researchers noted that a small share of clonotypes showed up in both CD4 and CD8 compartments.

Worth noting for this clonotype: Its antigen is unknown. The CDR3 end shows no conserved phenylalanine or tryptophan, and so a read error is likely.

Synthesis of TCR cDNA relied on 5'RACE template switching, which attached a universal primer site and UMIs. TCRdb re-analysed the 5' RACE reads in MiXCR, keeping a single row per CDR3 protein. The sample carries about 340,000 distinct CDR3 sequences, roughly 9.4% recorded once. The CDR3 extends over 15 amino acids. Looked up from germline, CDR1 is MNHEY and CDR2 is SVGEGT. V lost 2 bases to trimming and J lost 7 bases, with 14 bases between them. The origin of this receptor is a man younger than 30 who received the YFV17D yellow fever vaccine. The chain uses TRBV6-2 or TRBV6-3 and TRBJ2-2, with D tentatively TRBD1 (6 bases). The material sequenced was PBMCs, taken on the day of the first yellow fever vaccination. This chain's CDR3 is CASSYAAGTYGELFS. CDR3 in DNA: TGTGCCAGCAGTTACGCGGCAGGGACATACGGGGAGCTGTTTTCT.